This TCR beta chain was captured by sequencing in a study of cytomegalovirus exposure and HLA in healthy donors. This CDR3 contains 15 residues. Trimming took 1 base from V and 4 from J, leaving 13 bases between them. Per germline, CDR1 MNHNS and CDR2 SASEGT. This clone was observed a single time. With 60 Vbeta and 13 Jbeta primers, the PCR was carried out. Authors' processing steps: A follow-up analysis tallied around 80 million unique TCR beta chains, some 9.9 million shared. Here immunoSEQ multiplex PCR was the method, and the copy in TCRdb shows in-frame clones only, minus some. From that table come the V and J calls and clone size; the DNA was used to work out D and trimming. The sample yields over 100,000 clones, 55% to 75% seen once.

The clonotype originates from a man aged 45 to 65 in good health and CMV-seropositive. The rearrangement links TRBV6-1 to TRBJ1-2, with D possibly TRBD1 on 6 matching bases. Sequenced: PBMCs. The CDR3 DNA reads TGTGCCAGCAGTGAAGTCCTAGGGGGGGGCTATGGCTACACCTTC. Its protein product is CASSEVLGGGYGYTF.